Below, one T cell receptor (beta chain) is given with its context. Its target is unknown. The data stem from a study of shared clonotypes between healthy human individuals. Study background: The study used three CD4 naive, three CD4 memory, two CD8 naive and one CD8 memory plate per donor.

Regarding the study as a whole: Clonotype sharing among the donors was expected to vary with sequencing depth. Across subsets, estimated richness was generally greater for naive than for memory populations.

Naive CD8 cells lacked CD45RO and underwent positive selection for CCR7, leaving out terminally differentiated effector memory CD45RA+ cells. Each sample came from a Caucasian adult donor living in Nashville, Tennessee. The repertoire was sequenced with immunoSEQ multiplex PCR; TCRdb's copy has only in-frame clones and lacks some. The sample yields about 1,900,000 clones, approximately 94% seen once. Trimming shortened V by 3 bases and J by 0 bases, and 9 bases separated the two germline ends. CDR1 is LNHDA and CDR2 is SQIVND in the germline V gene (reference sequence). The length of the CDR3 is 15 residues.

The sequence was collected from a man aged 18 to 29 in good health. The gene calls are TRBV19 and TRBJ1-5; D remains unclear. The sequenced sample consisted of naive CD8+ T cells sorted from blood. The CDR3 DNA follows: TGTGCCAGTAGTATGTCAGGAAATAGCAATCAGCCCCAGCATTTT. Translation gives CASSMSGNSNQPQHF.